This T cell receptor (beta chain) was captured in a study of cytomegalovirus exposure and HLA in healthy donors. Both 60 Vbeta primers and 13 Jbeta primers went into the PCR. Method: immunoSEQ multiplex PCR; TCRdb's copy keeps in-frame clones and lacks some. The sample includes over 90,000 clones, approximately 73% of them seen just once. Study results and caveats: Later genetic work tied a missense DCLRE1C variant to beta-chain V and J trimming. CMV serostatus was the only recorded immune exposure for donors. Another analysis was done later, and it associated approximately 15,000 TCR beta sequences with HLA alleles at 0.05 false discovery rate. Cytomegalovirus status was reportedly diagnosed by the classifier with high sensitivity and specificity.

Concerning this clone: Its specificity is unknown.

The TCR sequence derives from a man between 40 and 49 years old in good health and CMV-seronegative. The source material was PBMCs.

In DNA, the CDR3 is TGCGCCAGCAGCTTGAGAGGCAACGGGAATTCACCCCTCCACTTT. Protein sequence: CASSLRGNGNSPLHF. The V and J genes are TRBV5-1 and TRBJ1-6, with D unresolved. The V end was cut by 1 base, the J end by 7 bases, with 12 bases between. There are 15 residues in the CDR3. The germline CDR1 and CDR2 sequences are SGHRS and YFSETQ.